This record looks at one T cell receptor beta chain sequence and its context. The PCR used 60 Vbeta and 13 Jbeta primers. Generated by immunoSEQ multiplex PCR, the TCRdb table keeps only in-frame clones and is missing some. The profile shows around 190,000 clones, approximately 79% of them singletons. These data originate in a study of cytomegalovirus exposure and HLA in healthy donors. The CDR3 runs 14 residues. CDR1 MGHRA and CDR2 YSYEKL come from the germline V gene. Trimming took off 1 base at V and 7 bases at J, with 13 bases between the two ends. This receptor was obtained from a young woman in good health and CMV-seronegative. Sequenced input: PBMCs. The V and J genes are TRBV4-1 and TRBJ1-1; D is undetermined. The CDR3 is CASSQGIQNLEAFF. The CDR3 coding sequence is TGCGCCAGCAGCCAAGGTATACAAAACCTTGAAGCTTTCTTT.